This TCR beta chain was identified during a study of T cell changes during pregnancy in multiple sclerosis. Germline CDR1 is SGHRS and CDR2 is YFSETQ. The CDR3 contains 14 residues. V was pared by 6 bases and J by 4 bases, with 17 bases between. Generated by immunoSEQ multiplex PCR, the TCRdb table keeps only in-frame clones and is missing some. The sample holds 39,000 or so clones, more than 90% seen once. The sample consisted of CD8+ T cells from peripheral blood mononuclear cells, taken after pregnancy. V usage is TRBV5-1 and J usage is TRBJ2-7; unclear D gene. The TCR comes from a female donor with multiple sclerosis, enrolled in a pregnancy study. CDR3 coding DNA: TGCGCCAGCATAAAACCGGAGCAAACGTACGAGCAGTACTTC. Its translation: CASIKPEQTYEQYF.